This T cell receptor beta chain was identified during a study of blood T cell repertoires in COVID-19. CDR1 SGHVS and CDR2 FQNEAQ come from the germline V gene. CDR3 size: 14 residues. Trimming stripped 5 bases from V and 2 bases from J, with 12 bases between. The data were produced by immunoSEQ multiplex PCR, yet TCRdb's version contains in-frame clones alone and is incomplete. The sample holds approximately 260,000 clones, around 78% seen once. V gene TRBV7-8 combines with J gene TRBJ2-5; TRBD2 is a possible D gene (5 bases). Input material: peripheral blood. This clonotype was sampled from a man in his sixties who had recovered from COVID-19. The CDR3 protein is CASSRRGWQETQYF. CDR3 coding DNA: TGTGCCAGCAGCCGAAGAGGGTGGCAAGAGACCCAGTACTTC.